Listed below are T cell receptor beta chains from one sample, sequenced in a study of Ad26.COV2.S vaccination and SARS-CoV-2 variants. Produced via immunoSEQ multiplex PCR; TCRdb's table is partial and in-frame only. The table records around 250,000 clones, more than 75% of them present only once. Sequencing used peripheral blood, obtained in a trial of Ad26.COV2.S vaccine versus placebo. Every receptor here comes from a person between 18 and 65 years old who received the Ad26.COV2.S COVID-19 vaccine or a placebo. Both conserved end residues are part of each CDR3. Each record gives: V gene, clone size, D gene, J gene, CDR3 DNA, CDR3 protein. The D gene is left open where the match is weak. Size values are once, few and many counts, or a class for expanded clones, and some rows have none.

TRBV28	-	TRBD1	TRBJ2-7	TGTGCCAGCAGCCGGGACAGCTCCTACGAGCAGTACTTC	CASSRDSSYEQYF
TRBV11-1	-	-	TRBJ1-1	TGTGCCAGCAGCTTATTGGGGAATACTGAAGCTTTCTTT	CASSLLGNTEAFF
TRBV5-1	-	TRBD1	TRBJ1-6	TGCGCCAGCAGCTTGCAGGGGGGGAATTCACCCCTCCACTTT	CASSLQGGNSPLHF
TRBV19	-	-	TRBJ1-1	TGTGCCAGTAGTCCCTGGGGGGGCGTGAACACTGAAGCTTTCTTT	CASSPWGGVNTEAFF
TRBV4-2	-	TRBD1	TRBJ2-7	TGTGCCAGCAGCCAAGAGTTACAGGGGGCTTACGAGCAGTACTTC	CASSQELQGAYEQYF
TRBV4-1	-	-	TRBJ1-1	TGCGCCAGCAGCCAAGGGGCAGGGGTTATGAACACTGAAGCTTTCTTT	CASSQGAGVMNTEAFF
TRBV4-2	-	TRBD2	TRBJ2-7	TGTGCCAGCAGCCAAGATCTGACTAGCGGGGTAACCTACGAGCAGTACTTC	CASSQDLTSGVTYEQYF
TRBV3-1/TRBV3-2	-	-	TRBJ1-4	TGTGCCAGCAGCGCCGCGAGGGACGCAACTAATGAAAAACTGTTTTTT	CASSAARDATNEKLFF
TRBV7-8	-	TRBD2	TRBJ2-5	TGTGCCAGCAGCTTAGTATTAGTAGCGGGGGGGCCCGGGACCCAGTACTTC	CASSLVLVAGGPGTQYF
TRBV7-9	-	-	TRBJ2-7	TGTGCCAGCAGCTTTACATCTCTCTCCTACGAGCAGTACTTC	CASSFTSLSYEQYF
TRBV21-1	-	-	TRBJ2-1	TGTGCCAGCACCACGACTAGCGGAAGCTCCTACAATGAGCAGTTCTTC	CASTTTSGSSYNEQFF
TRBV12-3/TRBV12-4	-	-	TRBJ1-1	TGTGCCAGCAGTTTACAGGGTTGGACTGAAGCTTTCTTT	CASSLQGWTEAFF
TRBV18	-	TRBD1	TRBJ1-1	TGTGCCAGCTCACCGGACAGGGGGACTGAAGCTTTCTTT	CASSPDRGTEAFF
TRBV7-7	-	-	TRBJ2-7	TGTGCTAGCAGCCCAGGTGGTGTACGGGGGAGCTACGAGCAGTACTTC	CASSPGGVRGSYEQYF
TRBV9	few	-	TRBJ2-3	TGTGCCAGTAACTCATTGAGCACAGATACGCAGTATTTT	CASNSLSTDTQYF
TRBV7-2	-	TRBD1	TRBJ2-7	TGTGCCAGCAGCCTGGGGCAGGGGGCCTACGAGCAGTACTTC	CASSLGQGAYEQYF
TRBV6-5	-	TRBD1	TRBJ1-1	TGTGCCAGCAGGAAAGGGGGCGGGAACACTGAAGCTTTCTTT	CASRKGGGNTEAFF
TRBV5-1	-	-	TRBJ2-5	TGCGCCAGCAGCTCTCGACAGATCGGAGAGACCCAGTACTTC	CASSSRQIGETQYF
TRBV18	-	TRBD2	TRBJ2-1	TGTGCCAGCTCACCATGGCCCGGGCTAGCGGGAGGTCAAGATAGTAATGAGCAGTTCTTC	CASSPWPGLAGGQDSNEQFF
TRBV7-8	once	TRBD1	TRBJ2-1	TGTGCCAGCAGCTTAGCGTCGGTTTTTGGGACAGGGGAAGATGAGCAGTTCTTC	CASSLASVFGTGEDEQFF
TRBV7-2	-	TRBD2	TRBJ2-1	TGTGCCAGCAGCTCCGAAGCGGGGACCTACAATGAGCAGTTCTTC	CASSSEAGTYNEQFF
TRBV27	-	TRBD1	TRBJ1-2	TGTGCCAGCAGACCGACCGGGACAGGGATTAGGGGGGGCTACACCTTC	CASRPTGTGIRGGYTF
TRBV6-6	-	-	TRBJ1-1	TGTGCCAGCATCCTTCAGGGGTACACTGAAGCTTTCTTT	CASILQGYTEAFF
TRBV4-1	-	-	TRBJ1-1	TGCGCCAGCAGCCAAGATTCGGTCGCGAACACTGAAGCTTTCTTT	CASSQDSVANTEAFF
TRBV6-5	-	-	TRBJ1-6	TGTGCCAGCAGTTACCGGGGTAATTCACCCCTCCACTTT	CASSYRGNSPLHF
TRBV5-5	-	-	TRBJ1-6	TGTGCCAGCAGCTTGGGGGTTGTTCAAGGGGGTTCACCCCTCCACTTT	CASSLGVVQGGSPLHF
TRBV2	-	-	TRBJ1-2	TGTGCCAGCAGAGGTACAGGGTTGTACGGCTACACCTTC	CASRGTGLYGYTF
TRBV28	-	-	TRBJ1-1	TGTGCCAGCAGTGTAGGGGCAGTGAACACTGAAGCTTTCTTT	CASSVGAVNTEAFF
TRBV4-3	few	-	TRBJ2-2	TGCGCCAGCAGCCAAGGAAGCGTGAGGACCGGGGAGCTGTTTTTT	CASSQGSVRTGELFF
TRBV5-4	many	TRBD2	TRBJ2-7	TGTGCCAGCAGCTCCCTTGGGGTAGCGGGAGAGGGTGAGCAGTACTTC	CASSSLGVAGEGEQYF
TRBV30	-	-	TRBJ1-1	TGTGCCTGGACGGTTCTGGCTCCCACTGAAGCTTTCTTT	CAWTVLAPTEAFF
TRBV5-1	-	TRBD1	TRBJ2-7	TGCGCCAGCAGCTTGGCGTTGACAGGGGGCTACGAGCAGTACTTC	CASSLALTGGYEQYF
TRBV6-5	-	-	TRBJ1-2	TGTGCCAGCAGGTCGCACAGCCCTCCTAACTATGGCTACACCTTC	CASRSHSPPNYGYTF
TRBV3-1/TRBV3-2	-	-	TRBJ1-5	TGTGCCAGCAGCCAAAGGGACATTAATCAGCCCCAGCATTTT	CASSQRDINQPQHF
TRBV28	-	-	TRBJ2-5	TGTGCCAGCAAGGATGAAGAGACCCAGTACTTC	CASKDEETQYF
TRBV2	-	TRBD1	TRBJ1-2	TGTGCCAGCAGACGCAGGACAGGAGACCGTCAATCTGGCTACACCTTC	CASRRRTGDRQSGYTF
TRBV6-5	-	-	TRBJ1-1	TGTGCCAGCAGTTCTACGAACACTGAAGCTTTCTTT	CASSSTNTEAFF
TRBV2	-	-	TRBJ1-1	TGTGCCAGCATGCAGGATAGGACGAACACTGAAGCTTTCTTT	CASMQDRTNTEAFF
TRBV30	-	-	TRBJ1-1	TGTGCCTGGAGTGTTCAGCTTTACACTGAAGCTTTCTTT	CAWSVQLYTEAFF
TRBV28	-	TRBD1	TRBJ1-2	TGTGCCAGCAGTTTGGCAGGGGGCAGAGTGGGAGGCTACACCTTC	CASSLAGGRVGGYTF
TRBV4-1	-	-	TRBJ1-1	TGCGCCAGCAGCTCTGGACGGGGCCCTGAAGCTTTCTTT	CASSSGRGPEAFF
TRBV13	-	TRBD1	TRBJ2-7	TGTGCCAGCAGCAACCGACAGGGCCCCTACGAGCAGTACTTC	CASSNRQGPYEQYF
TRBV14	-	TRBD1	TRBJ1-5	TGTGCCAGCAGCCAAGATGGGGGTACAGGGGTTGGCCAGCCCCAGCATTTT	CASSQDGGTGVGQPQHF
TRBV18	-	TRBD1	TRBJ2-7	TGTGCCAGCTCACGAGACAGGGGTATTTACGAGCAGTACTTC	CASSRDRGIYEQYF
TRBV2	-	-	TRBJ2-7	TGTGCCAGCAAGCCCGGACTCGGGGCGCAGTACTTC	CASKPGLGAQYF
TRBV6-5	few	-	TRBJ1-1	TGTGCCAGCAGTTCCCGAGGGAACACTGAAGCTTTCTTT	CASSSRGNTEAFF
TRBV29-1	-	TRBD1	TRBJ1-2	TGCAGCGTCTGGGAATCGGACAGGGCTCTCCTTGGCTACACCTTC	CSVWESDRALLGYTF
TRBV7-3	-	-	TRBJ2-1	TGTGCCAGCAGCTTAACCCGGGGGACCTACAATGAGCAGTTCTTC	CASSLTRGTYNEQFF
TRBV6-6	-	-	TRBJ2-1	TGTGCCAGCAGTTTAGGGGGGGCCTTGGGGAATGAGCAGTTCTTC	CASSLGGALGNEQFF
TRBV14	once	-	TRBJ2-1	TGTGCCAGCAGCCAAGCTTATGAGCAGTTCTTC	CASSQAYEQFF
TRBV6-5	-	-	TRBJ2-7	TGTGCCAGCAACAATGCTGACGGGAGCTACGAGCAGTACTTC	CASNNADGSYEQYF
TRBV7-9	-	-	TRBJ2-5	TGTGCCAGCAGCTTGATGGCAGAGACCCAGTACTTC	CASSLMAETQYF
TRBV12-5	few	TRBD1	TRBJ2-3	TGTGCTAGTGGCCACAGGGGAGCGGGCACAGATACGCAGTATTTT	CASGHRGAGTDTQYF
TRBV4-1	-	-	TRBJ1-5	TGCGCCAGCAGCCGGTCCGGGACGGCCGAGGTCCAGCCCCAGCATTTT	CASSRSGTAEVQPQHF
TRBV6-4	-	-	TRBJ2-1	TGTGCCAGCAGAAGAAGTTTGGAGGATGAGCAGTTCTTC	CASRRSLEDEQFF